This T cell receptor (beta chain) derives from a study of shared clonotypes between healthy human individuals. Clones were read by immunoSEQ multiplex PCR, and TCRdb kept only the in-frame ones, dropping some. This sample carries 400,000 or so clones, 96% of them seen once, and the ten largest clones take about 0.32%. A note on this clone: What it recognizes is unknown.

Study-level points and caveats: Non-shared clonotypes displayed generation probabilities falling below those of clonotypes present in all four donors. Clonotypes that were shared across four donors made up approximately 5% of naive CD4 clonotypes.

The receptor comes from a man aged 30 to 39 in good health. Sequencing used memory CD8+ T cells sorted from blood. Subset indicated: CD45RO+ cells pooled with CCR7-negative TemRA cells.

The CDR3 coding sequence is TGTGCCTGGAGTGTAATTGGGAGGCTAAAAAAAGAGACCCAGTACTTC. Its translation is CAWSVIGRLKKETQYF. The V and J genes are TRBV30 and TRBJ2-5; D possibly corresponds to TRBD2 (6 bases). The CDR3 totals 16 residues. Trimming removed 0 bases from V and 3 bases from J, with 17 bases in between. Germline V gene lookup returns CDR1 GTSNPN and CDR2 SVGIG (reference sequence).